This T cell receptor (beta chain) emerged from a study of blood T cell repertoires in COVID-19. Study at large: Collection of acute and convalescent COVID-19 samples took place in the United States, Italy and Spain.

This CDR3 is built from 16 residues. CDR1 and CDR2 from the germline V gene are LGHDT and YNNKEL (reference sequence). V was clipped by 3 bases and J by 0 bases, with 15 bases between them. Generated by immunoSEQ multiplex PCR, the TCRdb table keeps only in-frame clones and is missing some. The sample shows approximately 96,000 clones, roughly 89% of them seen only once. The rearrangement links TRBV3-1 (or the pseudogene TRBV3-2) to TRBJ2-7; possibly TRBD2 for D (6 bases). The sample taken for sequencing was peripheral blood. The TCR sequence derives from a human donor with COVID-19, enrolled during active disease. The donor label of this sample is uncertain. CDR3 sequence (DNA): TGTGCCAGCAGCCAGTGGGGGGACGGGAGCTCCTACGAGCAGTACTTC. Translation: CASSQWGDGSSYEQYF.